This T cell receptor beta chain was profiled in a study of T-cell reconstitution after alpha-beta-depleted transplantation in children. Ten or more counts support this clonotype. The library targeted TCRbeta and was prepared with unique molecular identifiers. TCRdb analysed the PCR reads with MiXCR anew, one entry per CDR3 protein. This sample has over 150,000 distinct CDR3 sequences, with approximately 6.9% found just once. Between the trimmed V and J ends, which lost 1 base and 2 bases, there was a span of 7 bases. The CDR3 runs 15 residues. Germline CDR1 SGHRS, CDR2 YFSETQ. The rearrangement joins TRBV5-1 to TRBJ2-6; D gene uncertain. The TCR comes from a boy aged 2-15 years with acute lymphoblastic leukemia, due to receive a stem cell transplant. The specimen comprised PBMCs, sampled before TCRalphabeta/CD19-depleted stem cell transplant. This CDR3 reads CASSLSEPGANVLTF. DNA of the CDR3: TGCGCCAGCAGCTTGAGTGAACCTGGGGCCAACGTCCTGACTTTC.